In its sample, the clone carrying this T cell receptor (beta chain) was seen a few times. Its target is not known. The data were obtained in a study of shared clonotypes between healthy human individuals. Study information: Ranging from 18 to 49 in age, donors were two women and a few men. Researchers assigned three CD4 naive, three CD4 memory, two CD8 naive and one CD8 memory plate to each donor.

General observations from the study: Sequencing depth was a factor that was expected to affect clonotype sharing among donors. Rarefaction analysis demonstrated incomplete sorted-subset sequencing notwithstanding large depth.

V lost 3 bases to trimming and J lost 4 bases; unmatched junction nucleotides: 6. Germline V gene lookup returns CDR1 SEHNR and CDR2 FQNEAQ (reference sequence). CDR3 length equals 15 residues. It was CD45RO-negative cells, positively selected for CCR7, that made up naive CD8 cells, with terminally differentiated effector memory CD45RA+ cells excluded. Some clones are missing from TCRdb's copy, which holds only in-frame ones; the method was immunoSEQ multiplex PCR. Among roughly 590,000 clones, nearly 97% were seen once, and the ten largest hold 0.11%. J is TRBJ2-7 and V is TRBV7-9; 10 bases align to TRBD2. This TCR was sampled from a young woman in good health. The specimen was naive CD8+ T cells sorted from blood. CDR3 nucleotides: TGTGCCAGCAGCTTGGGGGCTAGCGGGAGTTACGAGCAGTACTTC. Its translation is CASSLGASGSYEQYF.